This T cell receptor (beta chain) is from a study of blood T cell repertoires in COVID-19. Germline CDR1 is SGHTA and CDR2 is FQGNSA. Unmatched junction bases numbered 7, after V lost 1 base and J lost 8 bases. CDR3 size: 14 residues. This clone was seen once. Original processing notes: Estimation of nucleated cell counts was performed using reference gene primer amplification. This table comes from immunoSEQ multiplex PCR, and its TCRdb copy is limited to in-frame clones, with some not included. The V and J calls and clone size are taken from that table; D and trimming were inferred from the DNA. Of approximately 270,000 clones in the sample, nearly 90% were seen once.

Specimen: peripheral blood. The rearrangement joins TRBV7-2 to TRBJ1-2; the match to TRBD1 covers 7 bases. The clonotype originates from a man aged 18-30 years with active or convalescent COVID-19. Written as DNA, the CDR3 is TGTGCCAGCAGCTTAGACAGGGGAGCTAGCGGCTACACCTTC. It specifies CASSLDRGASGYTF.